This T cell receptor (beta chain) was sequenced for a study of blood T cell repertoires in COVID-19. The CDR3 contains 16 residues. The germline V and J ends were trimmed by 4 bases and 0 bases, with 15 bases remaining between them. Germline V gives CDR1 MNHNS, CDR2 SASEGT. The method was immunoSEQ multiplex PCR; TCRdb's version includes in-frame clones alone and lacks a portion of them. The table includes approximately 20,000 clones, 91% detected once. This clone was recorded only once. This receptor was identified in a human donor in a cohort sampled during active COVID-19. Sequenced input: peripheral blood. V usage is TRBV6-1 and J usage is TRBJ1-2, with D possibly being TRBD1 (6 bases). The CDR3 DNA sequence: TGTGCCAGCAGTGCGGACTCAAACAGGGCTAACTATGGCTACACCTTC. Protein product: CASSADSNRANYGYTF.